The 27 T cell receptor beta chains below were found in one sample sequenced in a study of blood T cell repertoires in COVID-19 (dated by TCRdb to between 2020 and 2021). The receptor library was made with the immunoSEQ multiplex PCR assay. TCRdb took this table from immuneACCESS and kept in-frame rearrangements with V and J called. Such tables lack part of the clones; where checked against another copy, unresolved V genes explain under half of the gap, and the rest is unexplained. In this sample the table shows 250,000 to 300,000 clones, 70% to 90% of which occur a single time. The top ten clonotypes cover around 13% of the sample. Material: peripheral blood. Source of these receptors: a woman aged 60-75 years with acute or convalescent COVID-19.

This clone was recorded only once. This rearrangement joins TRBV6-6 to TRBJ1-2; D not certain. This CDR3 is 10 amino acids long. Trimming removed 8 bases at V and 1 base at J, with 2 bases between. Looked up from germline, CDR1 is MNHNY and CDR2 is SVGAGI (reference sequence). DNA for the CDR3: TGTGCCAGCTATAACTATGGCTACACCTTC. It specifies CASYNYGYTF.

The V gene is TRBV7-6, the J gene TRBJ2-1, with TRBD2 identical over 12 bases. This CDR3 has 18 amino acids. Germline-derived CDR1 and CDR2 are SGHVS and FNYEAQ. J gave up 7 bases and V 1 base, and 11 bases lay outside the gene matches. In DNA, the CDR3 is TGTGCCAGCAGCTTAGAACCCTCTAGCGGGGGGGCCATGAATGAGCAGTTCTTC. It codes for CASSLEPSSGGAMNEQFF.

The chain uses TRBV9 and TRBJ2-7, with D perhaps TRBD2 (7 bases). V shed 3 bases and J shed 2 bases, with 12 bases lying between them. This CDR3 spans 14 amino acids. The germline CDR1 and CDR2 sequences are SGDLS and YYNGEE. The CDR3 region has the DNA TGTGCCAGCAGCGCGGGGGGCCCTGCCTACGAGCAGTACTTC. It specifies CASSAGGPAYEQYF.

The CDR3 spells CASSSTAGGNRETQYF. DNA for the CDR3: TGTGCCAGCAGCTCTACTGCGGGGGGAAACCGGGAGACCCAGTACTTC. The V call is TRBV7-3, the J call TRBJ2-5; 8 bases agree with TRBD2. V shed 4 bases, J shed 5 bases, and the junction held 12 bases outside the gene matches. The CDR3 has 16 residues. Germline values: CDR1 SGHTA, CDR2 FQGTGA.

The rearrangement uses TRBV2 and TRBJ2-6, with 8 bases identical to TRBD1. Germline V CDR1 and CDR2: SNHLY, FYNNEI. Unmatched junction bases numbered 12, after V lost 4 bases and J lost 1 base. The CDR3 contains 19 residues. DNA of the CDR3: TGTGCCAGCAGTGCCGGACGGGGACAGGAGATATCTGGGGCCAACGTCCTGACTTTC. Protein: CASSAGRGQEISGANVLTF.

J is TRBJ1-2 and V is TRBV4-3; D is ambiguous. The V gene lost 1 base and the J gene lost 4 bases, with 7 bases spanning the gap. The CDR3 loop spans 13 amino acids. CDR1 is LGHNA and CDR2 is YSLEER in the germline V gene. The CDR3 here is CASSQGAFYGYTF. The CDR3 nucleotides are TGCGCCAGCAGCCAAGGCGCATTCTATGGCTACACCTTC.

This clone has a single count. The V and J genes are TRBV29-1 and TRBJ1-1; TRBD1 aligns across 8 bases. V lost 6 bases to trimming and J lost 4 bases; unmatched junction nucleotides: 4. The CDR3 has 12 amino acids. The germline V gene encodes CDR1 SQVTM and CDR2 ANQGSEA. The CDR3 DNA is TGCAGCGTGGGAGACAGGGGCACTGAAGCTTTCTTT. Amino acid sequence: CSVGDRGTEAFF.

This clone occurred once. This sequence joins TRBV5-1 and TRBJ1-1; TRBD1 matches 8 bases. There are 16 residues in the CDR3. V lost 6 bases and J lost 1; bases outside the gene matches: 11. The V gene's germline CDR1 is SGHRS and CDR2 YFSETQ. CDR3 in DNA: TGCGCCAGCAAAAAATCAACCGGGACAGGGAACACTGAAGCTTTCTTT. It codes for CASKKSTGTGNTEAFF.

The rearrangement joins TRBV6-1 to TRBJ1-6; 7 bases line up with TRBD1. The CDR3 is 14 residues long. CDR1 MNHNS and CDR2 SASEGT come from the germline V gene. The V gene end was trimmed by 2 bases and the J gene end by 13 bases; junction bases not matched to a gene: 8. CDR3 loop: CASSERGPDGPLHF. CDR3 in DNA: TGTGCCAGCAGTGAAAGGGGGCCCGATGGTCCCCTCCACTTT.

The chain recombines TRBV7-6 with TRBJ2-2, with 10 positions matching TRBD2. Germline V gene sequence: CDR1 SGHVS, CDR2 FNYEAQ. V dropped 3 bases and J dropped 2; count of bases not matched to a gene: 15. The CDR3 extends over 20 amino acids. CDR3 DNA: TGTGCCAGCAGCTTTAGGATGTGGCTAGCGGGAGTTGACAACACCGGGGAGCTGTTTTTT. Residues: CASSFRMWLAGVDNTGELFF.

The V call is TRBV5-4, the J call TRBJ2-7, with D possibly matching TRBD2 (6 bases). Trimming stripped 5 bases from V and 4 bases from J, with 16 bases between. This CDR3 comprises 14 residues. Germline V gene data show CDR1 as SGHNT and CDR2 as YYREEE (reference sequence). The CDR3 protein is CASSPGTERYEQYF. The CDR3 coding sequence is TGTGCCAGCAGTCCAGGGACTGAAAGATACGAGCAGTACTTC.

The chain employs TRBV24-1 and TRBJ1-2; 8 nucleotides line up with TRBD1. The CDR3 totals 17 residues. Germline assignment: CDR1 KGHDR and CDR2 SFDVKD. V was clipped by 4 bases and J by 1 base; unmatched bases: 10. In DNA, the CDR3 is TGTGCCACCAGTGACAAGGGGGGGACAGGCATTAACTATGGCTACACCTTC. Its translation: CATSDKGGTGINYGYTF.

This clone appeared once. This chain links TRBV5-5 with TRBJ1-1; D might be TRBD1 (6 bases). The CDR3 extends over 12 amino acids. Looked up from germline, CDR1 is SGHKS and CDR2 is YYEKEE (reference sequence). Deletions cut 0 bases from V and 8 bases from J, with 8 bases between. CDR3 DNA sequence: TGTGCCAGCAGCTTGGAGGGGGTGGAAGCTTTCTTT. It encodes CASSLEGVEAFF. Looking up the rest from reference TRBV5-5 and TRBJ1-1 gives the full variable domain: DAGVTQSPTHLIKTRGQQVTLRCSPISGHKSVSWYQQVLGQGPQFIFQYYEKEERGRGNFPDRFSARQFPNYSSELNVNALLLGDSALYLCASSLEGVEAFFGQGTRLTVV.

This sequence joins TRBV7-3 and TRBJ2-2; perhaps TRBD1 as D (5 bases). CDR3 length: 16 amino acids. Germline V lookup: CDR1 SGHTA, CDR2 FQGTGA. V was cut by 2 bases and J by 6 bases, with 16 bases left in between. The CDR3, as DNA: TGTGCCAGCAGCTTAGGTGGGCCAGGGTTCGCCGGGGAGCTGTTTTTT. This codes for CASSLGGPGFAGELFF.

The sample holds one count of this clone. The gene calls are TRBV7-3 and TRBJ1-6, with 7 bases fitting TRBD1. CDR3 size: 15 residues. With V trimmed by 1 base and J by 9 bases, 6 bases remained unmatched. Germline V CDR1 and CDR2: SGHTA, FQGTGA. CDR3 sequence reads: CASSLRAGGGSPLHF. The CDR3 DNA sequence: TGTGCCAGCAGCTTAAGGGCAGGGGGAGGTTCACCCCTCCACTTT.

The chain links TRBV28 to TRBJ1-3, with 9 positions matching TRBD1. The CDR3 consists of 19 residues. Germline CDR1 is MDHEN and CDR2 is SYDVKM. V gave up 2 bases and J gave up 5 bases; unmatched junction bases: 16. The CDR3 DNA is TGTGCCAGCAGTTTACGTATCCCCAGGGCCTACAGGGGGCGAAACACCATATATTTT. Translation: CASSLRIPRAYRGRNTIYF.

The V call is TRBV3-1 (or the pseudogene TRBV3-2), the J call TRBJ2-5; D might be TRBD1 (6 bases). V gave up 2 bases and J gave up 3 bases, with 10 bases separating them. CDR1 LGHDT and CDR2 YNNKEL come from the germline V gene (reference sequence). The CDR3 is 14 amino acids. The CDR3 coding sequence is TGTGCCAGCAGCCAAAAAGACAGGAAAGAGACCCAGTACTTC. Protein sequence: CASSQKDRKETQYF.

A few counts support this clone. The chain is built from TRBV5-4 and TRBJ1-2, with 7 bases fitting TRBD1. This CDR3 has 17 amino acids. Looked up from germline, CDR1 is SGHNT and CDR2 is YYREEE (reference sequence). J was trimmed by 0 bases and V by 4 bases; bases with no gene match: 12. The CDR3 protein is CASSLPLGGTANYGYTF. The CDR3, as DNA: TGTGCCAGCAGCCTCCCTTTAGGTGGGACAGCTAACTATGGCTACACCTTC.

The J gene is TRBJ1-1, the V gene TRBV5-4; D is perhaps TRBD1 (6 bases). The CDR3 length is 14 residues. With 1 base removed from V and 5 bases from J, the gap between germline ends came to 12 bases. Germline CDR1 reads SGHNT; CDR2 reads YYREEE (reference sequence). The CDR3 region is CASSLTQRGTEAFF. CDR3 nucleotide sequence: TGTGCCAGCAGCTTGACCCAGAGGGGGACTGAAGCTTTCTTT.

This sequence joins TRBV29-1 and TRBJ2-7; maybe TRBD2 (6 bases). V was pared by 0 bases and J by 2 bases, with 14 bases between. Germline-derived CDR1 and CDR2 are SQVTM and ANQGSEA. CDR3 length equals 15 residues. CDR3 loop: CSVEESHGGPYEQYF. The CDR3 DNA reads as TGCAGCGTTGAAGAATCCCACGGAGGGCCCTACGAGCAGTACTTC.

The genes are TRBV7-2 and TRBJ1-6, with 8 bases matching TRBD1. Germline V CDR1 and CDR2: SGHTA, FQGNSA. This CDR3 contains 15 residues. The J segment lost 10 bases and the V segment lost 2 bases, leaving 7 bases of the junction unmatched. CDR3 in amino acids: CASSLHGTGGSPLHF. The CDR3 DNA is TGTGCCAGCAGCTTACATGGGACAGGCGGCTCACCCCTCCACTTT.

The chain joins TRBV10-3 to TRBJ2-2; 7 bases align to TRBD1. V trimming: 3 bases; J trimming: 0 bases; junction bases outside the gene matches: 19. The CDR3 is 21 amino acids. Per the germline V gene, CDR1 is ENHRY and CDR2 is SYGVKD. The CDR3 sequence is CAISDGTAEYAARANTGELFF. DNA of the CDR3: TGTGCCATCAGTGATGGGACAGCTGAATACGCGGCGCGCGCGAACACCGGGGAGCTGTTTTTT.

The rearrangement links TRBV29-1 to TRBJ1-5, with 9 bases lining up with TRBD1. From germline, CDR1 is SQVTM and CDR2 ANQGSEA. This CDR3 comprises 14 residues. The V and J ends lost 4 bases and 6 bases, in that order; junction bases with no gene match: 7. The CDR3 DNA sequence: TGCAGCGTTGCCGACAGGGGGTTACGTCAGCCCCAGCATTTT. Its translation: CSVADRGLRQPQHF.

The V call is TRBV9, the J call TRBJ1-4; 7 nucleotides align to TRBD1. This CDR3 contains 17 residues. The germline CDR1 and CDR2 sequences are SGDLS and YYNGEE. J lost 2 bases, V lost 4 bases, and 11 bases had no gene match. The CDR3: CASSQTGTVSTNEKLFF. CDR3 in DNA: TGTGCCAGCAGCCAAACCGGGACAGTTTCTACTAATGAAAAACTGTTTTTT.

The rearrangement joins TRBV27 to TRBJ1-3, with 8 bases lining up with TRBD1. Trimming cost V 6 bases and J 2 bases; bases outside gene matches: 9. Per germline, CDR1 MNHEY and CDR2 SMNVEV (reference sequence). This CDR3 spans 16 amino acids. The CDR3, as DNA: TGTGCCAGCAGATCCAACAGGGGGAGAGCTGGAAACACCATATATTTT. Protein: CASRSNRGRAGNTIYF.

This clone came up once. The same CDR3 arises from other DNA sequences in this sample as well. This rearrangement joins TRBV18 to TRBJ1-6; D is perhaps TRBD1 (5 bases). CDR1 is KGHSH, CDR2 LQKENI, per germline. V shed 1 base and J shed 5 bases, with 6 bases lying between them. The length of the CDR3 is 14 residues. The DNA of the CDR3 is TGTGCCAGCTCACCACAACAGGATAATTCACCCCTCCACTTT. This codes for CASSPQQDNSPLHF.

V usage is TRBV9 and J usage is TRBJ1-1; maybe TRBD1 (6 bases). Germline V gives CDR1 SGDLS, CDR2 YYNGEE. This CDR3 region has 15 residues. The V end lost 4 bases, the J end lost 6 bases, and 19 bases lay between the germline ends. The CDR3 DNA sequence: TGTGCCAGCAGCACCGATACAGGGTTCTTCGCTGAAGCTTTCTTT. Amino acid sequence: CASSTDTGFFAEAFF. Using reference TRBV9 and TRBJ1-1 for the parts outside the CDR3, the full variable domain is DSGVTQTPKHLITATGQRVTLRCSPRSGDLSVYWYQQSLDQGLQFLIQYYNGEERAKGNILERFSAQQFPDLHSELNLSSLELGDSALYFCASSTDTGFFAEAFFGQGTRLTVV.